This entry lists 2 T cell receptor beta chains sequenced from one sample in a study of blood T cell repertoires in COVID-19. Libraries were prepared by immunoSEQ multiplex PCR; TCRdb keeps only in-frame clonotypes and omits some of them. The sample holds some 250,000 clones, about 90% seen once. The sequencing input was peripheral blood. The receptors were sampled from a man in his 60s who had recovered from COVID-19.

The J gene is TRBJ1-1, the V gene TRBV5-1, with D tentatively TRBD1 (5 bases). V was trimmed by 2 bases and J by 2 bases, leaving 13 bases between them. This CDR3 spans 15 amino acids. CDR1 and CDR2 (germline): SGHRS, YFSETQ. CDR3 nucleotides: TGCGCCAGCAGCTTACAGGCTACGGTTAACACTGAAGCTTTCTTT. Protein: CASSLQATVNTEAFF.

This clone is classed as medium-sized. The genes are TRBV5-5 and TRBJ2-7; 7 nucleotides align to TRBD1. The CDR3 runs to 14 residues. CDR1 and CDR2 from the germline V gene are SGHKS and YYEKEE (reference sequence). The V segment lost 5 bases and the J segment 5 bases; nucleotides outside the gene matches: 10. CDR3 DNA: TGTGCCAGCAGGAAGAATGACAGGGACCACGAGCAGTACTTC. Its protein is CASRKNDRDHEQYF.